The sequence of this T cell receptor beta chain was determined in a study of cytomegalovirus exposure and HLA in healthy donors. Study-level findings and limits: TCR beta chains numbering 164 were designated cytomegalovirus-associated. According to a later analysis, donors in an Asian-associated ancestry cluster reportedly had fewer N-insertions than the approximately 670-donor mean. TCR beta V- and J-gene trimming was later associated with a missense DCLRE1C variant. Several of the most significant clusters appeared, in a later analysis, to be linked to common viral pathogens.

The PCR contained 60 Vbeta and 13 Jbeta primers. Profiling relied on immunoSEQ multiplex PCR, and the TCRdb table lists in-frame clones only, not all of them. The table records about 190,000 clones, approximately 78% of them present only once. With regard to this clone: What it binds is not known.

The sequenced sample was PBMCs. The origin of this receptor is a woman aged 25 to 39 in good health and CMV-seropositive.

CDR3 in DNA: TGTGCCTGGAGTCTTTTAAGGACTGTCTCCTACAATGAGCAGTTCTTC. Amino acid sequence: CAWSLLRTVSYNEQFF. V usage is TRBV30 and J usage is TRBJ2-1; weak D call: TRBD2 (5 bases). Germline V CDR1 and CDR2: GTSNPN, SVGIG (reference sequence). The CDR3 contains 16 residues. Deletions cut 2 bases from V and 0 bases from J, with 14 bases between.